This T cell receptor beta chain originates from a study of shared clonotypes between healthy human individuals. Study in general: The donor group consisted of two women and three men, aged 18 to 49.

Every subset's genomic DNA went evenly onto several immunoSEQ plates. Sequenced by immunoSEQ multiplex PCR; TCRdb stores in-frame clones only, minus some. The sample lists approximately 2.1 million clones; approximately 95% were seen once. V was shortened by 0 bases and J by 3 bases, with 11 bases between the two germline ends. Germline V CDR1 and CDR2: MGHRA, YSYEKL. This CDR3 contains 15 residues. CD4+ cell separation produced CD45RA+ naive and CD45RA-negative memory subsets. V is TRBV4-1 and J is TRBJ1-2, with D hard to call. The specimen was naive CD4+ T cells from PBMCs. Subset meaning: CD45RA+ positively selected. The receptor was derived from a man younger than 35 in good health. Some clones in this sample may be carry-over from other donors' samples. The CDR3 sequence: CASSQDSTGDYGYTF. The CDR3 nucleotides are TGCGCCAGCAGCCAAGATTCTACGGGAGACTATGGCTACACCTTC.